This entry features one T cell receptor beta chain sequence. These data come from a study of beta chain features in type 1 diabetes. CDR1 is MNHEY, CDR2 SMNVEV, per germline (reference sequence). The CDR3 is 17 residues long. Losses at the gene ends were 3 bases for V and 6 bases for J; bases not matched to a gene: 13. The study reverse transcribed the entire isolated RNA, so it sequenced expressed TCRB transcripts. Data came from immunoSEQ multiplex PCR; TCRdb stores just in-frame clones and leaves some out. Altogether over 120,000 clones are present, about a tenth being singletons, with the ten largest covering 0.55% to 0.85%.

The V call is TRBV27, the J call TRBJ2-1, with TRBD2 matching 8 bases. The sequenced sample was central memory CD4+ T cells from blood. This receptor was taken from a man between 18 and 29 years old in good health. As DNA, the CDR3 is TGTGCCAGCAGTTTTCGGGGGGGCGGGGGGACCTCCAATGAGCAGTTCTTC. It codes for CASSFRGGGGTSNEQFF.